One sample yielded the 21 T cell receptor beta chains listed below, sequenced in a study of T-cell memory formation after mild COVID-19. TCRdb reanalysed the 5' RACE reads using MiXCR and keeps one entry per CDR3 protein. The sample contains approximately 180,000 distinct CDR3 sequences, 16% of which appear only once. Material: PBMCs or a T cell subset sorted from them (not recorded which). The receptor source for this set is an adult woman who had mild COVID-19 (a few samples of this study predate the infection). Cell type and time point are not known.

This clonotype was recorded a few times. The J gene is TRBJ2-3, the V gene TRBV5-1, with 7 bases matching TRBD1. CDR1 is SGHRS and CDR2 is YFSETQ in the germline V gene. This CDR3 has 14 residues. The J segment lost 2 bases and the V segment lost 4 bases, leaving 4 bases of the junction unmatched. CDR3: CASSKGQNTDTQYF. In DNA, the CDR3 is TGCGCCAGCAGCAAGGGACAGAACACAGATACGCAGTATTTT. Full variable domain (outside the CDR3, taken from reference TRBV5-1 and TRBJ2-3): KAGVTQTPRYLIKTRGQQVTLSCSPISGHRSVSWYQQTPGQGLQFLFEYFSETQRNKGNFPGRFSGRQFSNSRSEMNVSTLELGDSALYLCASSKGQNTDTQYFGPGTRLTVL.

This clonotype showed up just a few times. The CDR3 coding sequence is TGTGCCAGCAGAGCAGGGGGCGAGTGGCGCTCACCCCTCCACTTT. Translation gives CASRAGGEWRSPLHF. V and J are TRBV6-2 or TRBV6-3 and TRBJ1-6, with TRBD1 matching 8 bases. The V segment lost 6 bases and the J segment 10 bases; nucleotides outside the gene matches: 11. There are 15 residues in the CDR3. Germline values: CDR1 MNHEY, CDR2 SVGEGT.

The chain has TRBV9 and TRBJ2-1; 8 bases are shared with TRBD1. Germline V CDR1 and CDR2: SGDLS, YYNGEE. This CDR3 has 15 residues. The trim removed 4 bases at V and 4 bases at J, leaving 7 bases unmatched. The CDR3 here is CASSLHGQGYNEQFF. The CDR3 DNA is TGTGCCAGCAGCCTCCACGGACAGGGATACAATGAGCAGTTCTTC.

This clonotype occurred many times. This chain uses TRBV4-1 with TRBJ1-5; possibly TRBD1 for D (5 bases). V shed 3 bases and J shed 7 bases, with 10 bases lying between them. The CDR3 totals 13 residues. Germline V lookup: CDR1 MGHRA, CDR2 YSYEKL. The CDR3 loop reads CASSHGGNQPQHF. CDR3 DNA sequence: TGCGCCAGCAGCCACGGGGGGAACCAGCCCCAGCATTTT.

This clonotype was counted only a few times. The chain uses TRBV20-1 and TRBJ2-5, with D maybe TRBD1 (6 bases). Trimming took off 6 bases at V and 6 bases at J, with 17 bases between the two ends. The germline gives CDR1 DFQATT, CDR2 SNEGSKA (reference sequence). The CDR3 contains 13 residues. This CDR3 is CSAPGTSAKTQYF. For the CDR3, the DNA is TGCAGTGCCCCGGGGACATCAGCGAAGACCCAGTACTTC.

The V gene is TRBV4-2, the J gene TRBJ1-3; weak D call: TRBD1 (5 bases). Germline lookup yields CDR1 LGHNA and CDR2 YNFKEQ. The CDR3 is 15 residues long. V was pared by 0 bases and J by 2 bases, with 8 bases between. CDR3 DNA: TGTGCCAGCAGCCAAGAGGGGGGGGCTGGAAACACCATATATTTT. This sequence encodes CASSQEGGAGNTIYF.

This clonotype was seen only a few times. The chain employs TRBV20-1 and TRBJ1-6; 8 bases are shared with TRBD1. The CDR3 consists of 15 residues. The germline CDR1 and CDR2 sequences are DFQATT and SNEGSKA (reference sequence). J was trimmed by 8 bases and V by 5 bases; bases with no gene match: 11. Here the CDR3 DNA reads TGCAGTGCTTCCAGAAACAGGGGGAGGGATTCACCCCTCCACTTT. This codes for CSASRNRGRDSPLHF.

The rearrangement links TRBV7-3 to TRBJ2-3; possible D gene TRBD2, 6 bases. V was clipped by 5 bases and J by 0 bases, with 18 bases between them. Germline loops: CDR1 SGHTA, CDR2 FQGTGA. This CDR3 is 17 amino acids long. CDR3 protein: CASSTHGRGSSTDTQYF. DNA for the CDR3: TGTGCCAGCAGCACCCACGGGCGGGGCTCTAGCACAGATACGCAGTATTTT.

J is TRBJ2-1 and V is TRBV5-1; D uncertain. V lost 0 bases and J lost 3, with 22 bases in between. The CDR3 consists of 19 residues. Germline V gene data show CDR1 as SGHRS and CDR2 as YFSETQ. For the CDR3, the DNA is TGCGCCAGCAGCTTGGGGGGATCGCCCTGGGAAGAGGTCTACAATGAGCAGTTCTTC. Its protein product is CASSLGGSPWEEVYNEQFF. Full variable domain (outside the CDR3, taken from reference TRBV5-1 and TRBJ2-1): KAGVTQTPRYLIKTRGQQVTLSCSPISGHRSVSWYQQTPGQGLQFLFEYFSETQRNKGNFPGRFSGRQFSNSRSEMNVSTLELGDSALYLCASSLGGSPWEEVYNEQFFGPGTRLTVL.

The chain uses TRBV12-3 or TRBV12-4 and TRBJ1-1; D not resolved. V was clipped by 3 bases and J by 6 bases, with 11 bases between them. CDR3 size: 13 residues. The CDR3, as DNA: TGTGCCAGCAGTTTTAGGGAGTTACCTGAAGCTTTCTTT. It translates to CASSFRELPEAFF.

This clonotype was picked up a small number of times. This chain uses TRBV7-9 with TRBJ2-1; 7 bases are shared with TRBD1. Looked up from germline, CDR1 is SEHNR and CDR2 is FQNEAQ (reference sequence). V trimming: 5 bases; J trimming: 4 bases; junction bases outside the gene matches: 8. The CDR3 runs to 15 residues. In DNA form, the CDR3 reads TGTGCCAGCAGCCACCGGGACAGTCGATACAATGAGCAGTTCTTC. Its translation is CASSHRDSRYNEQFF.

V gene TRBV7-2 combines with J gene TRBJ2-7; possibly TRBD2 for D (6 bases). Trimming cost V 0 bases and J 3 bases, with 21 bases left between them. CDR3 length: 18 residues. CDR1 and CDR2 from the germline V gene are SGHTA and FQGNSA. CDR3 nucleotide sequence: TGTGCCAGCAGCTTAGCGTTGGGACTCGCCTCATGGTACTACGAGCAGTACTTC. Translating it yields CASSLALGLASWYYEQYF.

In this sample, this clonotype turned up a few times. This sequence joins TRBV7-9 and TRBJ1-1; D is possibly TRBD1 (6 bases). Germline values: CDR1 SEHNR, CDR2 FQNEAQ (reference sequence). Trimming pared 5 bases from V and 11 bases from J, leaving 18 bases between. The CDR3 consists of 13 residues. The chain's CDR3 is CASSPDSQSQAFF. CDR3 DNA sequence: TGTGCCAGCAGCCCGGACAGCCAGAGTCAGGCTTTCTTT. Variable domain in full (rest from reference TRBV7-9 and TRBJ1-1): DTGVSQNPRHKITKRGQNVTFRCDPISEHNRLYWYRQTLGQGPEFLTYFQNEAQLEKSRLLSDRFSAERPKGSFSTLEIQRTEQGDSAMYLCASSPDSQSQAFFGQGTRLTVV.

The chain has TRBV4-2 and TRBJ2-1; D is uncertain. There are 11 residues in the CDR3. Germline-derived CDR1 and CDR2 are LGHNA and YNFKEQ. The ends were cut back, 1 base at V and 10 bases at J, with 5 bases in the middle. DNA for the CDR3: TGTGCCAGCAGCCAAGGAGGAGAGCAGTTCTTC. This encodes CASSQGGEQFF.

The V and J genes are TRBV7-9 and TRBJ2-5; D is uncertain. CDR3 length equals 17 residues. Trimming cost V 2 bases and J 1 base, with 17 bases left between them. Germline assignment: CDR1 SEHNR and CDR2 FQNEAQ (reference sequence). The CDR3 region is CASSLISVTGGQETQYF. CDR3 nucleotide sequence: TGTGCCAGCAGCTTAATCTCCGTGACGGGTGGCCAAGAGACCCAGTACTTC. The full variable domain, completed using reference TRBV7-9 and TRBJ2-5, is DTGVSQNPRHKITKRGQNVTFRCDPISEHNRLYWYRQTLGQGPEFLTYFQNEAQLEKSRLLSDRFSAERPKGSFSTLEIQRTEQGDSAMYLCASSLISVTGGQETQYFGPGTRLLVL.

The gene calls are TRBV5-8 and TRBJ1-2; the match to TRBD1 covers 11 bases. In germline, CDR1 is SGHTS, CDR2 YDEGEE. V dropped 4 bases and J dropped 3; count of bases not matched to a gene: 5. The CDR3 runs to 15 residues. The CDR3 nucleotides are TGTGCCAGCAGCCTGGGGACAGGGGGATACTATGGCTACACCTTC. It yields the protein CASSLGTGGYYGYTF.

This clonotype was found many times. As DNA, the CDR3 is TGCAGTGCTAGAGACCCCGGAAGCGGAAGGTACAATGAGCAGTTCTTC. Translating it yields CSARDPGSGRYNEQFF. V is TRBV20-1 and J is TRBJ2-1; TRBD2 is a possible D gene (5 bases). The length of the CDR3 is 16 residues. The germline V gene has CDR1 DFQATT and CDR2 SNEGSKA (reference sequence). The V and J ends lost 0 bases and 4 bases respectively, with 16 bases between them.

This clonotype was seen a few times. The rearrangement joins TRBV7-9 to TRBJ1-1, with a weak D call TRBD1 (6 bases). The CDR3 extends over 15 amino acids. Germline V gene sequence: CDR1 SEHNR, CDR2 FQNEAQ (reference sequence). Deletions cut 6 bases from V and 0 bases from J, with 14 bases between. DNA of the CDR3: TGTGCCAGCAGTCGTTCCAGGGGAGTGAACACTGAAGCTTTCTTT. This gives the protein CASSRSRGVNTEAFF.

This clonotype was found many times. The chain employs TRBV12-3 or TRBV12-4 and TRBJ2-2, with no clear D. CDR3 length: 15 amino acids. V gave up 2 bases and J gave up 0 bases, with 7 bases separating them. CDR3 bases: TGTGCCAGCAGTTTACAGTCCTCGAACACCGGGGAGCTGTTTTTT. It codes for CASSLQSSNTGELFF.

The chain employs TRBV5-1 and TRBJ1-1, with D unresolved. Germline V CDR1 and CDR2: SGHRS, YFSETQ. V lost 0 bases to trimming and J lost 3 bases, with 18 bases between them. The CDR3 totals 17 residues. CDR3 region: CASSLAGPKLRDTEAFF. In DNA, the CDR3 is TGCGCCAGCAGCTTGGCCGGTCCCAAATTACGGGACACTGAAGCTTTCTTT.

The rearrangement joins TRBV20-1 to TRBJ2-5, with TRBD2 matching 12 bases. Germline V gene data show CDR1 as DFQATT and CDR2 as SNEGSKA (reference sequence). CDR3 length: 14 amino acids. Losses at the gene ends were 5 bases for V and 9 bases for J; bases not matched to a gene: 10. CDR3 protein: CSAVGLAGNWPQYF. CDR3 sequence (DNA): TGCAGTGCTGTAGGACTAGCGGGGAATTGGCCCCAGTACTTC.